This TCR beta chain was documented in a study of blood T cells in healthy people across ages (dated by TCRdb to between 2015 and 2016). Study-wide context: In model experiments, template switching captured about one uniquely barcoded TCR beta cDNA molecule for every two T cells. To track age-related changes in TCR beta repertoire diversity, the study relied on deep sequencing normalized with unique cDNA molecular identifiers. Donors were grouped into four age groups: young (average 16 years), middle-aged (about 40), aged (over 55) and long-lived (over 80). Donors of different ages were randomly distributed across sequencing lanes to avoid experimental bias. The study analyzed two additional independent replicas of 1 million unique cDNA reads from the same blood draw for two donors, one aged 18 to 30 and one aged 80 or older.

The investigation overall reported the following: Since profiling was done on bulk unsorted PBMCs, naive and antigen-experienced compartments could not be conclusively compared. Donor CMV infection status was unknown, potentially confounding age-related changes in expanded clonotypes. Estimates of total diversity based on one million sequenced T cells were considered lower bounds and underestimates. Observed TCR beta diversity correlated strongly with the percentage of naive T cells measured by flow cytometry. The long-lived group showed more naive CD4+ T cells, fewer expanded clones and increased TCR diversity than the aged group, suggesting age selection. As age increased, observed TCR beta diversity per million T cells dropped in a roughly linear way, and a significant reduction was already evident by age 40.

V loses 6 bases at its end and J loses 6 bases; junction bases beyond the gene matches: 9. As encoded in the germline V gene, CDR1 is SGHRS while CDR2 is YFSETQ. Reading from cysteine to phenylalanine, the CDR3 counts 14 amino acids. Of the read, only the CDR3 DNA is kept; its 42 bases are in frame from base 1. Receptor amplification or capture employed 5' RACE. The sequencer listed for this sample is Illumina HiSeq 2500. The second PCR ran for roughly 7 to 12 cycles and used a J-beta primer mix along with a sample-barcoded 5' primer. A template-switch 5' adaptor carrying 12 random nucleotides introduced a unique molecular identifier onto each TCR beta cDNA molecule. Each sample yielded at least 3 million CDR3-containing paired-end reads. All of the RNA was converted into first-strand cDNA using the Mint cDNA synthesis kit, with a TRBC-specific oligonucleotide serving as the primer. Following uracil-DNA glycosylase treatment, a first 18-cycle PCR with universal primers M1SS and BC2_uni_R was performed on all cDNA. In the authors' own workflow: Each sample was normalized by randomly selecting 1 million high-quality reads, each carrying a distinct molecular identifier. Instead of being binned into consensus sequences, reads that shared molecular identifiers were thrown out. MiTCR, run with a Q25 quality threshold and the strictest error-elimination algorithm, handled CDR3 identification, clonotype clustering and error correction. A nonparametric unseen species model with Euler transformation was used to estimate a lower bound on total TCR beta diversity. TCRdb applied fastp at Q25 and MiXCR to the public reads, then kept only in-frame beta chains. A single entry per CDR3 protein holds the most common genes and DNA from its merged rows. It is TCRdb's table, rather than the study itself, that gives the V and J calls and clone size. The sample yields about 1,000,000 distinct CDR3 sequences; over 35% were counted once. The top ten constitute 18% of the sample.

The roughly 39 donors, aged about 6 to 95 years, were systemically healthy Caucasian individuals from Russia. Each donor gave 9.5 to 10 milliliters of peripheral blood, drawn into EDTA-treated Vacutainer tubes. PBMCs were isolated by Ficoll-Paque density-gradient centrifugation, with at least 7 million obtained per sample. Trizol reagent was used to extract total RNA from PBMCs, with at least 6 micrograms per sample. For every donor, flow cytometry on a PBMC aliquot measured the percentage of naive CD45RAhigh/CD27high T cells. To note about this clonotype: The clone's antigen remains unknown. Base-call qualities are not available, and no considerably larger clone is one nucleotide away.

The origin of this receptor is a woman aged 55-69 years in good health. The chain uses TRBV5-1 and TRBJ2-3; TRBD2 agrees with 8 junctional bases. The sequencing input was blood. The nucleotides are TGCGCCAGCATCTTTGGAGCGGGAGAGGATACGCAGTATTTT. Its amino acids are CASIFGAGEDTQYF.